Listed below are T cell receptor beta chains from one sample, sequenced in a study of cytomegalovirus exposure and HLA in healthy donors. Assay: immunoSEQ multiplex PCR; the TCRdb copy retains only in-frame clones and omits some. The table records 25,000 or so clones, more than 75% of them present only once. Sequences were obtained from PBMCs. These receptors came from a male donor in good health and CMV-seronegative. Both conserved end residues are part of each CDR3. The order of the fields is J gene, V gene, clone size, D gene, CDR3 length, CDR3 protein, CDR3 DNA. A D gene is named only where the DNA matches it firmly. Clone size is stated in some rows and not others, as once, few, many or a class when expanded.

TRBJ2-2 | TRBV6-5 | NA | TRBD2 | 14 | CASSGKLNTGELFF | TGTGCCAGTAGCGGGAAACTGAACACCGGGGAGCTGTTTTTT
TRBJ1-5 | TRBV28 | NA | NA | 12 | CASRTTDQPQHF | TGTGCCAGCAGAACGACAGATCAGCCCCAGCATTTT
TRBJ2-3 | TRBV7-9 | NA | NA | 17 | CASSPPGGGGGTDTQYF | TGTGCCAGCAGCCCACCCGGAGGGGGAGGGGGCACAGATACGCAGTATTTT
TRBJ1-6 | TRBV7-8 | NA | NA | 14 | CASSRRQQNSPLHF | TGTGCCAGCAGCCGGAGACAGCAGAATTCACCCCTCCACTTT
TRBJ2-7 | TRBV6-4 | NA | TRBD1 | 12 | CASTGTAYEQYF | TGTGCCAGCACCGGGACAGCCTACGAGCAGTACTTC
TRBJ2-6 | TRBV5-1 | few | TRBD1 | 16 | CASSLAGGSGANVLTF | TGCGCCAGCAGCTTGGCAGGGGGCTCTGGGGCCAACGTCCTGACTTTC
TRBJ2-3 | TRBV27 | NA | TRBD2 | 17 | CASSASPLAGLPDTQYF | TGTGCCAGCAGTGCCTCTCCACTAGCGGGGTTACCAGATACGCAGTATTTT
TRBJ2-5 | TRBV5-8 | NA | NA | 16 | CASSLQRGITQETQYF | TGTGCCAGCAGCTTGCAGCGAGGGATAACTCAGGAGACCCAGTACTTC
TRBJ2-5 | TRBV9 | NA | TRBD1 | 14 | CASSERTGEETQYF | TGTGCCAGCAGCGAGAGGACAGGAGAAGAGACCCAGTACTTC
TRBJ1-2 | TRBV6-6 | NA | TRBD1 | 16 | CASRRLGTGGNYGYTF | TGTGCCAGCAGGCGACTTGGGACAGGGGGTAACTATGGCTACACCTTC
TRBJ2-1 | TRBV6-5 | NA | TRBD2 | 15 | CASSYWLAGANEQFF | TGTGCCAGCAGTTACTGGCTAGCGGGAGCCAATGAGCAGTTCTTC
TRBJ2-1 | TRBV7-2 | NA | NA | 14 | CASSPTGTYNEQFF | TGTGCCAGCAGCCCGACAGGAACCTACAATGAGCAGTTCTTC
TRBJ2-5 | TRBV21-1 | NA | NA | 15 | CASTRETGTKETQYF | TGTGCCAGCACCCGGGAGACAGGGACGAAAGAGACCCAGTACTTC
TRBJ1-4 | TRBV28 | NA | NA | 15 | CASSLRGRGREKLFF | TGTGCCAGCAGTTTAAGGGGCAGGGGTAGGGAAAAACTGTTTTTT
TRBJ2-7 | TRBV7-2 | once | TRBD2 | 12 | CASSWDYGEQYF | TGTGCCAGCAGCTGGGACTACGGCGAGCAGTACTTC
TRBJ2-1 | TRBV4-3 | NA | TRBD2 | 16 | CASSQDGSGGYNEQFF | TGCGCCAGCAGCCAAGACGGCAGCGGGGGGTACAATGAGCAGTTCTTC
TRBJ2-7 | TRBV2 | NA | NA | 14 | CASSLGQAAYEQYF | TGTGCCAGCAGCTTGGGGCAGGCTGCCTACGAGCAGTACTTC
TRBJ1-1 | TRBV7-2 | NA | NA | 16 | CASSPPGAREGTEAFF | TGTGCCAGCAGCCCCCCCGGGGCCAGGGAGGGCACTGAAGCTTTCTTT
TRBJ1-6 | TRBV6-5 | NA | TRBD1 | 16 | CASSYSGQTDNSPLHF | TGTGCCAGCAGTTACTCGGGACAGACAGATAATTCACCCCTCCACTTT
TRBJ2-7 | TRBV5-1 | once | NA | 15 | CASSFLGDRTNEQYF | TGCGCCAGCAGCTTCCTCGGAGACAGAACCAACGAGCAGTACTTC
TRBJ2-7 | TRBV5-5 | NA | TRBD1 | 13 | CASSLTGGNEQYF | TGTGCCAGCAGCCTCACAGGGGGCAACGAGCAGTACTTC
TRBJ2-3 | TRBV15 | once | TRBD2 | 17 | CATSRSSASGNTDTQYF | TGTGCCACCAGCAGATCGTCCGCTAGCGGTAACACAGATACGCAGTATTTT
TRBJ1-5 | TRBV15 | NA | NA | 15 | CATSRTRTDNQPQHF | TGTGCCACCAGCAGGACCCGGACAGACAATCAGCCCCAGCATTTT
TRBJ2-1 | TRBV11-1 | NA | TRBD2 | 16 | CASSLSSLAGGSEQFF | TGTGCCAGCAGCTTATCCTCCCTAGCGGGGGGAAGTGAGCAGTTCTTC
TRBJ2-7 | TRBV7-2 | few | NA | 15 | CASSVVEDSRDEQYF | TGTGCCAGCTCTGTCGTGGAGGACTCCCGGGACGAGCAGTACTTC
TRBJ2-1 | TRBV9 | once | TRBD2 | 15 | CASSVGGLVSKEQFF | TGTGCCAGCAGCGTAGGGGGACTAGTGAGTAAAGAGCAGTTCTTC
TRBJ2-1 | TRBV11-3 | NA | TRBD1 | 17 | CASSQGQGKNSYNEQFF | TGTGCCAGCAGCCAAGGACAGGGCAAAAACTCCTACAATGAGCAGTTCTTC
TRBJ1-2 | TRBV9 | once | TRBD1 | 15 | CASTNRDRDDYGYTF | TGTGCCAGCACAAACCGGGACAGGGATGACTATGGCTACACCTTC
TRBJ2-1 | TRBV19 | NA | NA | 15 | CASSSRQHSYNEQFF | TGTGCCAGTAGTTCAAGACAACACTCCTACAATGAGCAGTTCTTC
TRBJ1-2 | TRBV6-5 | NA | NA | 15 | CASSRREGVRYGYTF | TGTGCCAGCAGCCGCAGGGAGGGGGTGAGGTATGGCTACACCTTC
TRBJ2-7 | TRBV5-1 | NA | TRBD1 | 15 | CASTTGQGATYEQYF | TGCGCCAGCACCACCGGACAGGGGGCAACCTACGAGCAGTACTTC
TRBJ2-6 | TRBV5-1 | few | TRBD1 | 16 | CASGQGVSSGANVLTF | TGCGCCAGCGGACAGGGCGTATCCTCTGGGGCCAACGTCCTGACTTTC
TRBJ2-1 | TRBV7-2 | NA | TRBD1 | 19 | CASSLAPPRDRGPYNEQFF | TGTGCCAGCAGCTTAGCTCCCCCCAGAGACAGGGGGCCTTACAATGAGCAGTTCTTC
TRBJ2-2 | TRBV2 | NA | NA | 16 | CASNLGRGSWTGELFF | TGTGCCAGCAACTTAGGGAGGGGGTCGTGGACCGGGGAGCTGTTTTTT
TRBJ2-1 | TRBV5-1 | NA | NA | 13 | CASSLDQDNEQFF | TGCGCCAGCAGCTTGGATCAGGACAATGAGCAGTTCTTC
TRBJ2-1 | TRBV2 | NA | TRBD2 | 15 | CASSDWLAGGNEQFF | TGTGCCAGCAGTGACTGGTTAGCGGGGGGCAATGAGCAGTTCTTC